Sequencing of this T cell receptor beta chain was carried out in a study of blood T cell repertoires in COVID-19. The CDR3 sequence is 13 residues long. V shed 5 bases and J shed 5 bases, with 13 bases lying between them. Here immunoSEQ multiplex PCR was the method, and the copy in TCRdb shows in-frame clones only, minus some. The repertoire holds 200,000 or so clones, with nearly 85% as singletons. The source is a woman aged 30 to 39 with acute or convalescent COVID-19. The genes are TRBV12-3 or TRBV12-4 and TRBJ2-7; D may be TRBD1 (5 bases). Input material: peripheral blood. The CDR3 sequence: CASSDQGRHEQYF. The CDR3 DNA reads TGTGCCAGCAGTGATCAGGGTCGCCACGAGCAGTACTTC.